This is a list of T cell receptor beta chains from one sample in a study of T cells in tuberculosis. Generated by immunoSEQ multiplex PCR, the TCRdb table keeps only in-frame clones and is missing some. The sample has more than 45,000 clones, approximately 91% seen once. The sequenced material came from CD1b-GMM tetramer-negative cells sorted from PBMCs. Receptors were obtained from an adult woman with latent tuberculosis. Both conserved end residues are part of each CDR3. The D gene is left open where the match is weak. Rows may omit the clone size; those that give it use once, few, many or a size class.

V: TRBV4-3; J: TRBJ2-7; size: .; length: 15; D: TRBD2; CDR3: CASSQERESVYEQYF; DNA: TGCGCCAGCAGCCAAGAGCGGGAGAGTGTCTACGAGCAGTACTTC
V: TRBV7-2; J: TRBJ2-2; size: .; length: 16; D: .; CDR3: CASSLGVAANTGELFF; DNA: TGTGCCAGCAGCTTAGGGGTAGCGGCGAACACCGGGGAGCTGTTTTTT
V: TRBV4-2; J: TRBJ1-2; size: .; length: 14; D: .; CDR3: CASSLEYTNYGYTF; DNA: TGTGCCAGCAGCCTAGAGTATACTAACTATGGCTACACCTTC
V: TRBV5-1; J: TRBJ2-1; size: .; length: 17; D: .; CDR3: CASSREVGRTTYNEQFF; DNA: TGCGCCAGCAGTCGGGAAGTGGGGAGGACGACTTACAATGAGCAGTTCTTC
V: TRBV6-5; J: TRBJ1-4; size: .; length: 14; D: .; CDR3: CASSAQFTNEKLFF; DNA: TGTGCCAGCAGTGCACAATTCACTAATGAAAAACTGTTTTTT
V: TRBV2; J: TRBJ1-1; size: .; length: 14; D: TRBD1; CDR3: CASSAGQANTEAFF; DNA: TGTGCCAGCAGTGCCGGACAGGCGAACACTGAAGCTTTCTTT
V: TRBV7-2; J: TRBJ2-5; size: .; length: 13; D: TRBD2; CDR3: CASSLWGGETQYF; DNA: TGTGCCAGCAGCTTATGGGGGGGGGAGACCCAGTACTTC
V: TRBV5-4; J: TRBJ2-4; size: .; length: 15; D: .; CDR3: CASSLGGEAMDIQYF; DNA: TGTGCCAGCAGCTTGGGCGGGGAGGCAATGGACATTCAGTACTTC
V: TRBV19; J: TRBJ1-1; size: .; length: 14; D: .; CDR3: CASSMRRQDTEAFF; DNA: TGTGCCAGTAGTATGAGAAGGCAGGACACTGAAGCTTTCTTT
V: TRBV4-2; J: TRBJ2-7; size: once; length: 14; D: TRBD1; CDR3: CASSLWTGVYEQYF; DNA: TGTGCCAGCAGCCTATGGACAGGGGTCTACGAGCAGTACTTC
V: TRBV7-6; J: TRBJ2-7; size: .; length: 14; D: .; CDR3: CASAGLGDSYEQYF; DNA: TGTGCCAGCGCAGGACTTGGTGACTCCTACGAGCAGTACTTC
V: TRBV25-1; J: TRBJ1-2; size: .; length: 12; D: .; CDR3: CASMRGSTGYTF; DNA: TGTGCCAGCATGAGGGGGTCCACCGGCTACACCTTC
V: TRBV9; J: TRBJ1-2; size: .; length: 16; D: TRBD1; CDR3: CASSVAGSGTGHGYTF; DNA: TGTGCCAGCAGCGTAGCTGGAAGCGGGACAGGCCATGGCTACACCTTC
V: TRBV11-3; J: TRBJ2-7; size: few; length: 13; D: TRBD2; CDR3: CASAPLAGGEQYF; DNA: TGTGCCAGCGCCCCTTTAGCGGGAGGCGAGCAGTACTTC
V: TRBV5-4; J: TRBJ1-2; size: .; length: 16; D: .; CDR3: CASTLGTLSRVGGYTF; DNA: TGTGCCAGCACCTTGGGGACACTCTCTAGGGTTGGTGGCTACACCTTC
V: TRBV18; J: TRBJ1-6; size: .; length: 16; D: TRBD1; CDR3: CASSAGQGAYNSPLHF; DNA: TGTGCCAGCTCCGCGGGGCAGGGGGCTTATAATTCACCCCTCCACTTT
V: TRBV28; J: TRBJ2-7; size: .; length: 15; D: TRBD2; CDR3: CASGGGGGKPYEQYF; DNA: TGTGCCAGCGGCGGGGGGGGAGGAAAACCCTACGAGCAGTACTTC
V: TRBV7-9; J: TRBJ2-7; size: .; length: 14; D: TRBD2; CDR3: CASSPGLVPYEQYF; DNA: TGTGCCAGCAGCCCCGGACTAGTTCCCTACGAGCAGTACTTC
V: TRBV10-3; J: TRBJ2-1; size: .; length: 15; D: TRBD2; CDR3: CAISVGLAGDNEQFF; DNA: TGTGCCATCAGTGTGGGGCTAGCGGGAGACAATGAGCAGTTCTTC
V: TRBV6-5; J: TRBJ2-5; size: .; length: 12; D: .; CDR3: CASSYYGETQYF; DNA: TGTGCCAGCAGTTACTACGGGGAAACCCAGTACTTC
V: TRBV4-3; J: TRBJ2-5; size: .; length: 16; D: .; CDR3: CASSQEPPRDQETQYF; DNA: TGCGCCAGCAGCCAAGAACCCCCCAGGGATCAAGAGACCCAGTACTTC
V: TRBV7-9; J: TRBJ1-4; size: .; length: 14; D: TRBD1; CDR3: CASSPGQVNEKLFF; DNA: TGTGCCAGCAGCCCGGGACAGGTTAATGAAAAACTGTTTTTT
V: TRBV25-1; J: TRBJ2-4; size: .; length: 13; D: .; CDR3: CASSDLAKNIQYF; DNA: TGTGCCAGCAGTGATCTAGCCAAAAACATTCAGTACTTC
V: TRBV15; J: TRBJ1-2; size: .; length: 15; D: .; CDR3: CATSRDLSGGDGYTF; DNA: TGTGCCACCAGCAGAGATCTTTCGGGGGGGGATGGCTACACCTTC
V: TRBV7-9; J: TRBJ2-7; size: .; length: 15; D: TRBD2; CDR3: CASSLGLAGPYEQYF; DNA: TGTGCCAGCAGCTTAGGACTAGCGGGGCCCTACGAGCAGTACTTC
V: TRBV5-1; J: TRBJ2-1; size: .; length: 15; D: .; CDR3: CASSRGAGDYNEQFF; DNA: TGCGCCAGCAGCCGGGGGGCGGGGGACTACAATGAGCAGTTCTTC
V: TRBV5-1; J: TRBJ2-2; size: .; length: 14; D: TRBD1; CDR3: CASSGRTGGGELFF; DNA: TGCGCCAGCAGCGGTCGGACAGGGGGTGGGGAGCTGTTTTTT
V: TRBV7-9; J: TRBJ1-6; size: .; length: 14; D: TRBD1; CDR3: CASSLGQGGSPLHF; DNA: TGTGCCAGCAGCTTAGGACAGGGGGGTTCACCCCTCCACTTT